These T cell receptor beta chains were read from a single sample in a study of blood T cell repertoires in COVID-19. The method was immunoSEQ multiplex PCR; TCRdb's version includes in-frame clones alone and lacks a portion of them. The top ten clones hold 1.5% to 1.9% of a sample with about 120,000 clones, more than 75% of them seen once. Material for sequencing was peripheral blood. These receptors came from a human donor in a cohort sampled during active COVID-19. The CDR3 runs from the conserved cysteine through the conserved F or W. A D gene is named only where the DNA matches it firmly. Clone size appears in some rows only: once, few, many, or a class for an expanded clone.

CDR3 protein: CASSQGGPGTDTQYF; D gene: -; clone size: -; V gene: TRBV4-1; J gene: TRBJ2-3
CDR3 protein: CASSPRAGGSTDTQYF; D gene: TRBD2; clone size: -; V gene: TRBV3-1/TRBV3-2; J gene: TRBJ2-3
CDR3 protein: CASSRLAGGRETQYF; D gene: TRBD2; clone size: -; V gene: TRBV3-1/TRBV3-2; J gene: TRBJ2-5
CDR3 protein: CASSSPTGEAFF; D gene: TRBD1; clone size: -; V gene: TRBV27; J gene: TRBJ1-1
CDR3 protein: CASSLINSGDPTDTQYF; D gene: TRBD2; clone size: once; V gene: TRBV28; J gene: TRBJ2-3
CDR3 protein: CARDSRNSPLHF; D gene: TRBD1; clone size: -; V gene: TRBV30; J gene: TRBJ1-6
CDR3 protein: CASSLGGAVNEKLFF; D gene: -; clone size: -; V gene: TRBV28; J gene: TRBJ1-4
CDR3 protein: CASSPTGTGGSEKLFF; D gene: TRBD1; clone size: -; V gene: TRBV7-9; J gene: TRBJ1-4
CDR3 protein: CASGGGAKFQPQHF; D gene: TRBD1; clone size: -; V gene: TRBV2; J gene: TRBJ1-5
CDR3 protein: CASSRPRGRGAGYTF; D gene: -; clone size: -; V gene: TRBV7-9; J gene: TRBJ1-2
CDR3 protein: CASRSDSSSYNSPLHF; D gene: -; clone size: -; V gene: TRBV28; J gene: TRBJ1-6
CDR3 protein: CASSLTRIRGTGELFF; D gene: -; clone size: -; V gene: TRBV5-4; J gene: TRBJ2-2
CDR3 protein: CASSTSIAGGGYYNEQFF; D gene: TRBD2; clone size: -; V gene: TRBV19; J gene: TRBJ2-1
CDR3 protein: CASSLNLAGVLDTGELFF; D gene: TRBD2; clone size: -; V gene: TRBV11-2; J gene: TRBJ2-2
CDR3 protein: CASSQAAGVYEQYF; D gene: -; clone size: -; V gene: TRBV4-1; J gene: TRBJ2-7
CDR3 protein: CASSTLAGGYNEQFF; D gene: TRBD2; clone size: -; V gene: TRBV5-4; J gene: TRBJ2-1
CDR3 protein: CASKGSYRGSYNSPLHF; D gene: -; clone size: -; V gene: TRBV3-1/TRBV3-2; J gene: TRBJ1-6
CDR3 protein: CASRTSGSYNEQFF; D gene: -; clone size: -; V gene: TRBV19; J gene: TRBJ2-1
CDR3 protein: CGTGLRNIQYF; D gene: -; clone size: -; V gene: TRBV27; J gene: TRBJ2-4
CDR3 protein: CASSPRTGRSSYNEQFF; D gene: -; clone size: -; V gene: TRBV7-8; J gene: TRBJ2-1
CDR3 protein: CASSYSRRSGDYGYTF; D gene: -; clone size: -; V gene: TRBV6-5; J gene: TRBJ1-2
CDR3 protein: CASSYSDRDAYEQYF; D gene: TRBD1; clone size: -; V gene: TRBV5-4; J gene: TRBJ2-7
CDR3 protein: CASSLLDTQYF; D gene: -; clone size: -; V gene: TRBV11-3; J gene: TRBJ2-3
CDR3 protein: CAISPDRGNEKLFF; D gene: TRBD1; clone size: -; V gene: TRBV10-3; J gene: TRBJ1-4
CDR3 protein: CASSLDGTSRGTQYF; D gene: TRBD2; clone size: -; V gene: TRBV5-6; J gene: TRBJ2-5
CDR3 protein: CSATTERNTIYF; D gene: -; clone size: -; V gene: TRBV29-1; J gene: TRBJ1-3
CDR3 protein: CASSLDAGLVTDTQYF; D gene: TRBD2; clone size: -; V gene: TRBV11-2; J gene: TRBJ2-3
CDR3 protein: CASSPTASGVFSYEQYF; D gene: TRBD2; clone size: -; V gene: TRBV3-1/TRBV3-2; J gene: TRBJ2-7
CDR3 protein: CASSSFESGTEAFF; D gene: -; clone size: -; V gene: TRBV18; J gene: TRBJ1-1
CDR3 protein: CASRELAGGGNEQFF; D gene: TRBD2; clone size: -; V gene: TRBV25-1; J gene: TRBJ2-1
CDR3 protein: CATTQVVNQPQHF; D gene: -; clone size: -; V gene: TRBV6-6; J gene: TRBJ1-5
CDR3 protein: CASTGRTAEQYF; D gene: -; clone size: -; V gene: TRBV19; J gene: TRBJ2-7
CDR3 protein: CASTITDKVNTEAFF; D gene: -; clone size: -; V gene: TRBV6-5; J gene: TRBJ1-1
CDR3 protein: CASSQRGGGAYEQYF; D gene: -; clone size: -; V gene: TRBV4-1; J gene: TRBJ2-7
CDR3 protein: CASPAPTGVDEQFF; D gene: TRBD1; clone size: -; V gene: TRBV6-5; J gene: TRBJ2-1
CDR3 protein: CASSLSSGRGETQYF; D gene: TRBD2; clone size: -; V gene: TRBV5-6; J gene: TRBJ2-5
CDR3 protein: CASSQGRAEAFF; D gene: -; clone size: -; V gene: TRBV4-1; J gene: TRBJ1-1
CDR3 protein: CASSDAPSGVYNEQFF; D gene: TRBD2; clone size: -; V gene: TRBV6-1; J gene: TRBJ2-1
CDR3 protein: CASSPGWGGGQETQYF; D gene: TRBD2; clone size: -; V gene: TRBV6-2/TRBV6-3; J gene: TRBJ2-5
CDR3 protein: CASSQDKDTQYF; D gene: -; clone size: -; V gene: TRBV3-1/TRBV3-2; J gene: TRBJ2-3
CDR3 protein: CASIPTGLGNYGYTF; D gene: TRBD1; clone size: -; V gene: TRBV6-5; J gene: TRBJ1-2
CDR3 protein: CASSMASGIPDTQYF; D gene: TRBD2; clone size: once; V gene: TRBV19; J gene: TRBJ2-3
CDR3 protein: CASRAGVAGNTIYF; D gene: -; clone size: -; V gene: TRBV19; J gene: TRBJ1-3
CDR3 protein: CASRKDRVGETQYF; D gene: TRBD1; clone size: -; V gene: TRBV6-5; J gene: TRBJ2-5
CDR3 protein: CASSPTEGQGETGTF; D gene: TRBD1; clone size: -; V gene: TRBV18; J gene: TRBJ1-2
CDR3 protein: CATSRSLNTEAFF; D gene: -; clone size: -; V gene: TRBV15; J gene: TRBJ1-1
CDR3 protein: CASSYGDIDTEAFF; D gene: -; clone size: once; V gene: TRBV6-5; J gene: TRBJ1-1
CDR3 protein: CASSVAGPPYNEQFF; D gene: -; clone size: -; V gene: TRBV6-4; J gene: TRBJ2-1